This passage covers 22 T cell receptor beta chains from one sample sequenced in a study of blood T cell repertoires in COVID-19. Produced via immunoSEQ multiplex PCR; TCRdb's table is partial and in-frame only. The table lists fewer than 200,000 clones, 83% of them singletons. Specimen: peripheral blood. The receptors here all came from a woman aged 65 to 85 with COVID-19, enrolled during active disease.

The rearrangement uses TRBV3-1 (or the pseudogene TRBV3-2) and TRBJ2-5; unclear D gene. The CDR3 covers 13 residues. Per the germline V gene, CDR1 is LGHDT and CDR2 is YNNKEL (reference sequence). Trimming stripped 4 bases from V and 2 bases from J, with 8 bases between. CDR3 region: CASSLYSQETQYF. In DNA, the CDR3 is TGTGCCAGCAGCCTGTACAGTCAAGAGACCCAGTACTTC.

The chain employs TRBV7-9 and TRBJ2-5; 7 positions agree with TRBD1. Looked up from germline, CDR1 is SEHNR and CDR2 is FQNEAQ (reference sequence). The ends lost 3 bases at V and 1 base at J; junction bases unmatched: 8. The CDR3 is 16 residues long. CDR3 amino acids: CASSLSGTASQETQYF. DNA for the CDR3: TGTGCCAGCAGCTTGTCCGGGACAGCTAGCCAAGAGACCCAGTACTTC.

The chain carries TRBV30 and TRBJ2-3; D is unresolved. CDR1 and CDR2 (germline): GTSNPN, SVGIG (reference sequence). Trimming removed 2 bases from V and 6 bases from J, with 6 bases in between. The CDR3 runs 11 residues. The CDR3 DNA follows: TGTGCCTGGAGTCCCGGGGATACGCAGTATTTT. It specifies CAWSPGDTQYF.

This sequence joins TRBV27 and TRBJ2-1; 7 nucleotides agree with TRBD2. This CDR3 has 13 amino acids. The V gene end was trimmed by 3 bases and the J gene end by 9 bases; junction bases not matched to a gene: 5. CDR1 is MNHEY and CDR2 is SMNVEV in the germline V gene (reference sequence). CDR3 DNA sequence: TGTGCCAGCAGTTTCCGGGGGAGGGTTGAGCAGTTCTTC. Translated, it gives CASSFRGRVEQFF.

CDR3 residues: CATQQGGKNIQYF. The CDR3 bases are TGTGCCACCCAACAGGGGGGGAAAAACATTCAGTACTTC. The chain has TRBV19 and TRBJ2-4; D may be TRBD1 (8 bases). Trimming left V 10 bases short and J 4 bases short, with 14 bases between. Germline CDR1 is LNHDA and CDR2 is SQIVND (reference sequence). The CDR3 runs to 13 residues. Full variable domain (rest looked up from reference TRBV19 and TRBJ2-4): DGGITQSPKYLFRKEGQNVTLSCEQNLNHDAMYWYRQDPGQGLRLIYYSQIVNDFQKGDIAEGYSVSREKKESFPLTVTSAQKNPTAFYLCATQQGGKNIQYFGAGTRLSVL.

V is TRBV5-1 and J is TRBJ2-1; 7 nucleotides line up with TRBD2. The CDR3 has 16 residues. CDR1 and CDR2 (germline): SGHRS, YFSETQ. J was trimmed by 0 bases and V by 5 bases; bases with no gene match: 8. CDR3 in amino acids: CASSLREANSYNEQFF. Here the CDR3 DNA reads TGCGCCAGCAGTTTACGGGAGGCAAACTCCTACAATGAGCAGTTCTTC.

The J gene is TRBJ2-1, the V gene TRBV6-5; the D gene is possibly TRBD1 (5 bases). Germline CDR1 reads MNHEY; CDR2 reads SVGAGI. V lost 10 bases and J lost 7, with 11 bases in between. The CDR3 contains 11 residues. DNA for the CDR3: TGTGCCACGTTACAGGTTAATGAGCAGTTCTTC. Translation gives CATLQVNEQFF.

This clone was counted a few times. The chain is built from TRBV5-1 and TRBJ2-2; D is undetermined. Germline-derived CDR1 and CDR2 are SGHRS and YFSETQ. This CDR3 has 14 residues. V was shortened by 5 bases and J by 0 bases, with 8 bases between the two germline ends. CDR3 region: CASRLAPNTGELFF. The CDR3, as DNA: TGCGCCAGCAGACTTGCCCCGAACACCGGGGAGCTGTTTTTT.

V and J are TRBV29-1 and TRBJ1-1, with D unclear. The CDR3 length is 13 residues. With 7 bases removed from V and 1 base from J, the gap between germline ends came to 13 bases. Germline values: CDR1 SQVTM, CDR2 ANQGSEA. The CDR3 DNA reads as TGCAGCGCCGAAAGCGGCCCGAACACTGAAGCTTTCTTT. Its protein product is CSAESGPNTEAFF.

This clone was picked up many times. This rearrangement joins TRBV7-8 to TRBJ2-2; D is perhaps TRBD1 (6 bases). The germline V gene has CDR1 SGHVS and CDR2 FQNEAQ. Trimming took 3 bases from V and 5 from J, leaving 16 bases between them. The CDR3 is made up of 16 amino acids. The CDR3, as DNA: TGTGCCAGCAGCTTCCTGAACAGGGTGGAAACCGGGGAGCTGTTTTTT. Amino acid sequence: CASSFLNRVETGELFF.

The DNA of the CDR3 is TGTGCCAGCAGCCCTCAACAGGGGCGCTCTGGAAACACCATATATTTT. It encodes CASSPQQGRSGNTIYF. The genes are TRBV7-2 and TRBJ1-3, with TRBD1 matching 7 bases. The germline V gene has CDR1 SGHTA and CDR2 FQGNSA. CDR3 length: 16 residues. The trim removed 5 bases at V and 0 bases at J, leaving 7 bases unmatched.

This clone was observed a handful of times. The chain employs TRBV28 and TRBJ2-5, with TRBD1 as a possible D gene (6 bases). The CDR3 has 15 residues. Trimming stripped 6 bases from V and 2 bases from J, with 16 bases between. Germline V gene sequence: CDR1 MDHEN, CDR2 SYDVKM. The CDR3 protein is CASSTRTASQETQYF. DNA of the CDR3: TGTGCCAGCAGCACACGGACAGCTTCACAAGAGACCCAGTACTTC.

The chain has TRBV21-1 and TRBJ1-2. TRBV21-1 counts as a pseudogene. This CDR3 region has 15 residues. The CDR3 spells CASTLGGGRNYGYTF. CDR3 DNA: TGTGCCAGCACCTTAGGGGGGGGTAGAAACTATGGCTACACCTTC.

V and J are TRBV28 and TRBJ2-4, with 7 bases fitting TRBD1. J lost 4 bases, V lost 5 bases, and 2 bases had no gene match. Germline loops: CDR1 MDHEN, CDR2 SYDVKM. The CDR3 has 13 residues. DNA of the CDR3: TGTGCCAGCAGTGGGACAGCTAAAAACATTCAGTACTTC. It translates to CASSGTAKNIQYF.

The chain uses TRBV4-2 and TRBJ1-1, with 8 bases fitting TRBD1. The CDR3 is 16 amino acids. The V gene end was trimmed by 0 bases and the J gene end by 4 bases; junction bases not matched to a gene: 7. CDR1 and CDR2 (germline): LGHNA, YNFKEQ. Here the CDR3 reads CASSQDEGQGGTEAFF. The DNA for the CDR3 is TGTGCCAGCAGCCAAGATGAAGGACAGGGAGGCACTGAAGCTTTCTTT.

The chain uses TRBV5-1 and TRBJ2-5; TRBD2 matches at 7 bases. CDR3 length: 14 amino acids. Unmatched junction bases numbered 3, after V lost 2 bases and J lost 2 bases. Germline CDR1 reads SGHRS; CDR2 reads YFSETQ. The chain's CDR3 is CASSFSGFQETQYF. Here the CDR3 DNA reads TGCGCCAGCAGCTTTAGCGGGTTTCAAGAGACCCAGTACTTC.

The chain uses TRBV7-3 and TRBJ2-2; D is possibly TRBD2 (6 bases). Germline V gene data show CDR1 as SGHTA and CDR2 as FQGTGA. V was shortened by 7 bases and J by 3 bases, with 15 bases between the two germline ends. This CDR3 spans 15 amino acids. The chain's CDR3 is CASTESGRYTGELFF. CDR3 sequence (DNA): TGTGCCAGCACCGAATCAGGGAGGTACACCGGGGAGCTGTTTTTT. Together with reference TRBV7-3 and TRBJ2-2, the CDR3 gives the full variable domain: GAGVSQTPSNKVTEKGKYVELRCDPISGHTALYWYRQSLGQGPEFLIYFQGTGAADDSGLPNDRFFAVRPEGSVSTLKIQRTERGDSAVYLCASTESGRYTGELFFGEGSRLTVL.

The chain has TRBV19 and TRBJ1-1, with D perhaps TRBD1 (6 bases). The CDR3 consists of 16 residues. V lost 4 bases and J lost 0, with 15 bases in between. Germline V CDR1 and CDR2: LNHDA, SQIVND (reference sequence). CDR3 sequence (DNA): TGTGCCAGTAGTACATCGGGACAATTACTGAACACTGAAGCTTTCTTT. Translating gives CASSTSGQLLNTEAFF.

The chain carries TRBV5-1 and TRBJ2-1, with 9 bases fitting TRBD1. CDR3 length: 15 residues. From germline, CDR1 is SGHRS and CDR2 YFSETQ. Unmatched junction bases numbered 6, after V lost 2 bases and J lost 6 bases. For the CDR3, the DNA is TGCGCCAGCAGCTTATGGGACAGGGAGAGCAATGAGCAGTTCTTC. Its protein product is CASSLWDRESNEQFF.

V gene TRBV6-6 combines with J gene TRBJ2-2, with D possibly TRBD2 on 5 matching bases. V shed 2 bases and J shed 2 bases, with 12 bases lying between them. The CDR3 loop spans 16 amino acids. CDR1 is MNHNY and CDR2 is SVGAGI in the germline V gene (reference sequence). The CDR3 protein is CASSYERPSNTGELFF. In DNA, the CDR3 is TGTGCCAGCAGTTACGAGCGCCCTAGCAACACCGGGGAGCTGTTTTTT.

Points on this clone: This likely comes from a read error, as the CDR3 has no conserved phenylalanine or tryptophan at its end. The V and J genes are TRBV2 and TRBJ1-3; 7 positions agree with TRBD1. CDR3 length equals 12 residues. V was clipped by 9 bases and J by 4 bases; unmatched bases: 3. CDR1 and CDR2 from the germline V gene are SNHLY and FYNNEI. The CDR3 is CASRTGGNTIYL. The CDR3 region has the DNA TGTGCCAGTCGGACAGGCGGAAACACCATATATCTT.

The rearrangement joins TRBV11-2 to TRBJ1-2; no firm D call. Trimming removed 1 base at V and 8 bases at J, with 11 bases between. CDR3 length: 13 amino acids. The germline V gene encodes CDR1 SGHAT and CDR2 FQNNGV. The CDR3 is CASSLGPRGGYTF. CDR3 bases: TGTGCCAGCAGCTTAGGTCCTCGCGGGGGCTACACCTTC.